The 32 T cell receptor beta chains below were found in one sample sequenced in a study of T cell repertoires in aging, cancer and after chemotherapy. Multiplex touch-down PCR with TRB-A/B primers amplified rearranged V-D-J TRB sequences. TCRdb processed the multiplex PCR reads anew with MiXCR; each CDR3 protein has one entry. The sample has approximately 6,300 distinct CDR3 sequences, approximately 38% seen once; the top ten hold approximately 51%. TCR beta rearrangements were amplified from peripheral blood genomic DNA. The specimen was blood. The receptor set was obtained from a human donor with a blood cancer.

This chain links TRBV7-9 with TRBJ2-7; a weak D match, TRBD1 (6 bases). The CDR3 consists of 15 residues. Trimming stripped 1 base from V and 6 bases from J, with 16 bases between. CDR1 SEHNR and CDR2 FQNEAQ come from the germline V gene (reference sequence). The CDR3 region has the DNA TGTGCCAGCAGCTTAGGGAGGCAGGGGACGGGCGAGCAGTACTTC. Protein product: CASSLGRQGTGEQYF.

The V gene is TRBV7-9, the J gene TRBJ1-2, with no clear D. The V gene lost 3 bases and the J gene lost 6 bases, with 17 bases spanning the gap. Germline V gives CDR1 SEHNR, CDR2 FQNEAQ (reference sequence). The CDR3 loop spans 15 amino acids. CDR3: CASSFRDPRGHGYTF. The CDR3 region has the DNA TGTGCCAGCAGCTTCCGGGATCCACGTGGCCATGGCTACACCTTC.

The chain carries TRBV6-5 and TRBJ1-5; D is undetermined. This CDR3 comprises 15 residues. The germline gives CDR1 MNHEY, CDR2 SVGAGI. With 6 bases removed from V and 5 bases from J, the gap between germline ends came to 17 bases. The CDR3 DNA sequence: TGTGCCAGCAGACCGGACCCCCGACGGGATCAGCCCCAGCATTTT. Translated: CASRPDPRRDQPQHF.

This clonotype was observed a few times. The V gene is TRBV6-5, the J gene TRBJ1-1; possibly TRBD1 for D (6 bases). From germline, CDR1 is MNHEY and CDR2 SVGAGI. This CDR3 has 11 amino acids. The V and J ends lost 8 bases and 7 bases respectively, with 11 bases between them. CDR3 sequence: CASARGGEAFF. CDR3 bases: TGTGCCAGCGCGAGGGGGGGTGAAGCTTTCTTT.

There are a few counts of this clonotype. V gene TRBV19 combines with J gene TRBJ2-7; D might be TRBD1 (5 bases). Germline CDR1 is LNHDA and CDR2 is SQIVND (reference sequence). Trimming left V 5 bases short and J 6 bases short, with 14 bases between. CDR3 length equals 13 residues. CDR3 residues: CASSPGHPGEQYF. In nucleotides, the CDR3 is TGTGCCAGTAGTCCAGGACACCCCGGCGAGCAGTACTTC.

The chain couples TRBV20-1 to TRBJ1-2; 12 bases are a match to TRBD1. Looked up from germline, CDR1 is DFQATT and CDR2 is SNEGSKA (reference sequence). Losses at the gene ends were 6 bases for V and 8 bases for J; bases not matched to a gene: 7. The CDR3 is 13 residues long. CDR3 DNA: TGCAGTGCGCCGGGACAGGGGGCGCGGGGCTACACCTTC. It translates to CSAPGQGARGYTF.

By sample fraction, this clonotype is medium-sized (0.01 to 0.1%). The CDR3 bases are TGTGCCAGTAGTATATATTCCGGCTACGAGCAGTACTTC. Its protein is CASSIYSGYEQYF. The chain uses TRBV19 and TRBJ2-7, with D unresolved. The CDR3 runs 13 residues. Looked up from germline, CDR1 is LNHDA and CDR2 is SQIVND (reference sequence). Trimming left V 2 bases short and J 3 bases short, with 8 bases between. Based on the CDR3 plus reference TRBV19 and TRBJ2-7, the full variable domain is DGGITQSPKYLFRKEGQNVTLSCEQNLNHDAMYWYRQDPGQGLRLIYYSQIVNDFQKGDIAEGYSVSREKKESFPLTVTSAQKNPTAFYLCASSIYSGYEQYFGPGTRLTVT.

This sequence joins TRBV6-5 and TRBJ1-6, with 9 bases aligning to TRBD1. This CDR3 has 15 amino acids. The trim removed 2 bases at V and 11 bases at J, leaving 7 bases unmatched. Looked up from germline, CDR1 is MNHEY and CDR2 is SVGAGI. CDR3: CASSYKGQGQAPLHF. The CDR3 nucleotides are TGTGCCAGCAGTTACAAGGGACAGGGTCAGGCACCCCTCCACTTT.

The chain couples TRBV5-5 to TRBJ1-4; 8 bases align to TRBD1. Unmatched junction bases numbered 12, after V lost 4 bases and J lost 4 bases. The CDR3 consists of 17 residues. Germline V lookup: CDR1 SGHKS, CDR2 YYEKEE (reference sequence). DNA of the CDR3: TGTGCCAGCAGCCGGTCGGGACAGGCCCCGTTTAATGAAAAACTGTTTTTT. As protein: CASSRSGQAPFNEKLFF.

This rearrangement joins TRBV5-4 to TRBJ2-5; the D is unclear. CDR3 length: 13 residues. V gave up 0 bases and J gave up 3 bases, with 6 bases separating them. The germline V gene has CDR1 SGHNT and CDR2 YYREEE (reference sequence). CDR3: CASSLVAEETQYF. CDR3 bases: TGTGCCAGCAGCTTGGTGGCAGAAGAGACCCAGTACTTC. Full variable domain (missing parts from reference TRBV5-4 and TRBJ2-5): ETGVTQSPTHLIKTRGQQVTLRCSSQSGHNTVSWYQQALGQGPQFIFQYYREEENGRGNFPPRFSGLQFPNYSSELNVNALELDDSALYLCASSLVAEETQYFGPGTRLLVL.

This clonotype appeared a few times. CDR3 region: CASSVTGTGVYEQYF. The CDR3 DNA follows: TGTGCCAGCAGTGTAACCGGGACAGGGGTCTACGAGCAGTACTTC. This chain connects TRBV6-5 to TRBJ2-7; the match to TRBD1 covers 10 bases. Germline V gene lookup returns CDR1 MNHEY and CDR2 SVGAGI. CDR3 length: 15 amino acids. With V trimmed by 5 bases and J by 3 bases, 7 bases remained unmatched.

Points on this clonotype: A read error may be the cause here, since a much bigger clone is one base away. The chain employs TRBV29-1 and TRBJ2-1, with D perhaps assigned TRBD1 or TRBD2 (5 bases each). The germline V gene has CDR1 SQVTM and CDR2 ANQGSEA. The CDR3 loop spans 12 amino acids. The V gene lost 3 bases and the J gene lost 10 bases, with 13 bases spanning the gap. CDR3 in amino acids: CSVEIIGDEQFF. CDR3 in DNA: TGCAGCGTTGAGATCATAGGGGACGAGCAGTTCTTC.

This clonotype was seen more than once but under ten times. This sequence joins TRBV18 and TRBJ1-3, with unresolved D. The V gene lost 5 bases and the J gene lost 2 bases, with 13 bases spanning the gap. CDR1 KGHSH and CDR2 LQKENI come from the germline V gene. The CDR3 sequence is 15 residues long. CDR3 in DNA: TGTGCCAGCTCATCGTTACAGAACACTGGAAACACCATATATTTT. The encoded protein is CASSSLQNTGNTIYF.

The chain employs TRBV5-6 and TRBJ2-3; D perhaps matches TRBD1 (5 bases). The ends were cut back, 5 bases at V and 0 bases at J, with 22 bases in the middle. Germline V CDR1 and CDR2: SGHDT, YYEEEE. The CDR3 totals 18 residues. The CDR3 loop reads CASRLTASAIPSTDTQYF. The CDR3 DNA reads TGTGCCAGCAGGCTGACAGCGTCCGCGATCCCCAGCACAGATACGCAGTATTTT.

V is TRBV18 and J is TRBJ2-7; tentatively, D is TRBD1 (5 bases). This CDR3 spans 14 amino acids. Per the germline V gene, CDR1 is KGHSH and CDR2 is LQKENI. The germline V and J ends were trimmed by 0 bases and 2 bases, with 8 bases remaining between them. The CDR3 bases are TGTGCCAGCTCACCACCGGCAGGGACCTACGAGCAGTACTTC. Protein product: CASSPPAGTYEQYF.

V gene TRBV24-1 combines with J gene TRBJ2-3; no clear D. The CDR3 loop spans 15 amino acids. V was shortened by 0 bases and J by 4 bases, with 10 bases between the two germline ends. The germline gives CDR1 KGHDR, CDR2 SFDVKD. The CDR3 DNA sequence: TGTGCCACCAGTGATTTGGGAAAGAGCGCAGATACGCAGTATTTT. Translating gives CATSDLGKSADTQYF.

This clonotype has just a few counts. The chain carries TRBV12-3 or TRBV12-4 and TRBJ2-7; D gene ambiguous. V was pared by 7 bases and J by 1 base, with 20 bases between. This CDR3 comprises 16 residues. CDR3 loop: CASTLRPRSYSYEQYF. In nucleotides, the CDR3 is TGTGCCAGCACCTTAAGGCCTCGTTCCTATTCCTACGAGCAGTACTTC.

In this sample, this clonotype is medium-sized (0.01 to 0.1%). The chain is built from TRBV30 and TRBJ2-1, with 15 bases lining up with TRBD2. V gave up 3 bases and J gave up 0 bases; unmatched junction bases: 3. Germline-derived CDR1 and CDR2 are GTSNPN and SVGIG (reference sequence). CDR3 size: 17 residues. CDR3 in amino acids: CAWRGLAGGSSYNEQFF. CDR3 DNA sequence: TGTGCCTGGAGAGGACTAGCGGGAGGGAGCTCCTACAATGAGCAGTTCTTC. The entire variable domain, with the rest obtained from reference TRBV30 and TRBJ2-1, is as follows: SQTIHQWPATLVQPVGSPLSLECTVEGTSNPNLYWYRQAAGRGLQLLFYSVGIGQISSEVPQNLSASRPQDRQFILSSKKLLLSDSGFYLCAWRGLAGGSSYNEQFFGPGTRLTVL.

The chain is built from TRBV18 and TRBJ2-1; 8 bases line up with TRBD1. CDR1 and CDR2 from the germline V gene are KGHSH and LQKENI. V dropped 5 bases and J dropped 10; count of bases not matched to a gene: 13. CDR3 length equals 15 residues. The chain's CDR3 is CASSTGQGGVGEQFF. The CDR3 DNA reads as TGTGCCAGCTCAACAGGACAGGGAGGCGTTGGCGAGCAGTTCTTC.

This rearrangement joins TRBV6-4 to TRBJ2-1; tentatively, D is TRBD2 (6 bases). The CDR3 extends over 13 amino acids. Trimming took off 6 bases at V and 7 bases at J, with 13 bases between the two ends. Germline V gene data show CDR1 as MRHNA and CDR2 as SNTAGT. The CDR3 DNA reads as TGTGCCAGCAGCCGGGAGTCCGGGAATGAGCAGTTCTTC. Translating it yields CASSRESGNEQFF.

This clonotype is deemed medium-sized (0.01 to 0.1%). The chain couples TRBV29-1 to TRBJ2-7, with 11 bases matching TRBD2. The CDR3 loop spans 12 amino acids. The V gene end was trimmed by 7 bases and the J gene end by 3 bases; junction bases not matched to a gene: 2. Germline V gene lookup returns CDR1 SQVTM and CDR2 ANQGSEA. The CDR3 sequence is CSGGTSGYEQYF. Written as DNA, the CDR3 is TGCAGCGGCGGGACTAGCGGCTACGAGCAGTACTTC.

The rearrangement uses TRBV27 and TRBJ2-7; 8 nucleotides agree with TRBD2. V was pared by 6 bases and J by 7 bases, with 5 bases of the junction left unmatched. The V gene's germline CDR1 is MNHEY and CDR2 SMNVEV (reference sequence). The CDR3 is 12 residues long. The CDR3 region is CASRFLAGEQYF. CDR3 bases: TGTGCCAGCAGGTTCCTAGCGGGTGAGCAGTACTTC.

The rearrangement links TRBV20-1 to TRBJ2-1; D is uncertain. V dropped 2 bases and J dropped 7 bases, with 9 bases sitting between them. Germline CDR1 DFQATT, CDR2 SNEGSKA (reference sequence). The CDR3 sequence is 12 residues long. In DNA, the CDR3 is TGCAGTGCTAGACTTAACATGAATGAGCAGTTCTTC. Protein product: CSARLNMNEQFF.

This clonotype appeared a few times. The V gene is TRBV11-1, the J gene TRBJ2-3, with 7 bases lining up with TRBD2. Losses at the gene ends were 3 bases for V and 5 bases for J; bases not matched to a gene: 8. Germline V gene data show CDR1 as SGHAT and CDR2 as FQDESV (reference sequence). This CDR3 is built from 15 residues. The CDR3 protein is CASSLVGGSLDTQYF. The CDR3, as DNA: TGTGCCAGCAGCTTGGTTGGCGGGAGCTTAGATACGCAGTATTTT.

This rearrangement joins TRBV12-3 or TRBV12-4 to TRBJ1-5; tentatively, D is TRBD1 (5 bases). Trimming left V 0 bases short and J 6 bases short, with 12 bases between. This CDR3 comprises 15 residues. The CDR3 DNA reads TGTGCCAGCAGTTTAGCAGGGGCCATGGGTCAGCCCCAGCATTTT. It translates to CASSLAGAMGQPQHF.

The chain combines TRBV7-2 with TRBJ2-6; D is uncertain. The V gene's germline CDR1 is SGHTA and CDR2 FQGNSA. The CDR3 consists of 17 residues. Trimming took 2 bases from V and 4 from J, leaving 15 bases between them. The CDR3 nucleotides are TGTGCCAGCAGCTTACGTTCCCTATCGGAAGGGGCCAACGTCCTGACTTTC. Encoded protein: CASSLRSLSEGANVLTF.

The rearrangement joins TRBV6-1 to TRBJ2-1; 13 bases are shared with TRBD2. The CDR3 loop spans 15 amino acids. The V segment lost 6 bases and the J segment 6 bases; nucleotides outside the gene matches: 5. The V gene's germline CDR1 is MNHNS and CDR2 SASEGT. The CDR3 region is CASRVGLAGLNEQFF. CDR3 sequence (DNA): TGTGCCAGCAGGGTGGGACTAGCGGGACTCAATGAGCAGTTCTTC.

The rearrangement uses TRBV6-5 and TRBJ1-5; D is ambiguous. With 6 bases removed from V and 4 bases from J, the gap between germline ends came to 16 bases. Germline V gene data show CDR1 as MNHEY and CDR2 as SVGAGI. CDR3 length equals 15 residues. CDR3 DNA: TGTGCCAGCAGGCCGCCTGGGCGAGGGAATCAGCCCCAGCATTTT. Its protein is CASRPPGRGNQPQHF.

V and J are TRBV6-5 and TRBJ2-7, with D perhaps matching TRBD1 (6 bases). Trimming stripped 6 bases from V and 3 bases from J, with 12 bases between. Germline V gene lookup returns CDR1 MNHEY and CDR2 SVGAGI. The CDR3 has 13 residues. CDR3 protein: CASSRRDNYEQYF. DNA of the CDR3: TGTGCCAGCAGCCGAAGGGACAACTACGAGCAGTACTTC.

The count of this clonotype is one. The CDR3 region is CSATQGVLEAFF. In DNA, the CDR3 is TGCAGTGCGACTCAGGGGGTACTTGAAGCTTTCTTT. The V and J genes are TRBV20-1 and TRBJ1-1; TRBD1 matches 7 bases. Germline V CDR1 and CDR2: DFQATT, SNEGSKA (reference sequence). V lost 6 bases, J lost 7 bases, and 8 bases stayed unmatched. This CDR3 contains 12 residues.

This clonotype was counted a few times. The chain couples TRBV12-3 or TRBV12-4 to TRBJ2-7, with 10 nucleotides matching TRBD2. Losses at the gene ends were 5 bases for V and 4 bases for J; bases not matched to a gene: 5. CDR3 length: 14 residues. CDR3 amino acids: CASSEAGGEYEQYF. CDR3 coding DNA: TGTGCCAGCAGTGAAGCGGGAGGGGAATACGAGCAGTACTTC.

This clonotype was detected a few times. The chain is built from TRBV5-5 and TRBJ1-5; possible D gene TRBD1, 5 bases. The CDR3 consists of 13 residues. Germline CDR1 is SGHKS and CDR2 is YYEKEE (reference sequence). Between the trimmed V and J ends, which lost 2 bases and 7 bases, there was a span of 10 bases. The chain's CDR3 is CASSFLGDQPQHF. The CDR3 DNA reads TGTGCCAGCAGCTTCCTCGGGGACCAGCCCCAGCATTTT. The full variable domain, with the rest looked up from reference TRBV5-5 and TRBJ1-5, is DAGVTQSPTHLIKTRGQQVTLRCSPISGHKSVSWYQQVLGQGPQFIFQYYEKEERGRGNFPDRFSARQFPNYSSELNVNALLLGDSALYLCASSFLGDQPQHFGDGTRLSIL.